These 27 T cell receptor beta chains originate from one sample sequenced in a study of blood T cell repertoires in COVID-19. Measured with immunoSEQ multiplex PCR; TCRdb has only the in-frame clones, and not every one. The data show 250,000 or so clones, approximately 86% seen once. The sequenced sample was peripheral blood. All receptors come from a man under 40 with active or convalescent COVID-19.

In its sample, this clone was seen a few times. The V and J genes are TRBV4-2 and TRBJ1-6; D unclear. This CDR3 region has 13 residues. With 0 bases removed from V and 9 bases from J, the gap between germline ends came to 6 bases. The germline gives CDR1 LGHNA, CDR2 YNFKEQ. CDR3: CASSQDSGSPLHF. Written as DNA, the CDR3 is TGTGCCAGCAGCCAAGATTCGGGTTCACCCCTCCACTTT.

The chain employs TRBV30 and TRBJ2-5; D not resolved. The CDR3 consists of 14 residues. The germline V and J ends were trimmed by 3 bases and 2 bases, with 13 bases remaining between them. From germline, CDR1 is GTSNPN and CDR2 SVGIG (reference sequence). The CDR3: CAWSLYEEQETQYF. The CDR3 coding sequence is TGTGCCTGGAGCTTGTATGAGGAACAAGAGACCCAGTACTTC.

The chain is built from TRBV27 and TRBJ2-7; 7 nucleotides line up with TRBD1. With 5 bases clipped from V and 2 bases from J, the junction kept 3 bases outside the gene matches. This CDR3 region has 13 residues. Germline V lookup: CDR1 MNHEY, CDR2 SMNVEV (reference sequence). CDR3 nucleotide sequence: TGTGCCAGCAGTCGGGACAGCACCTACGAGCAGTACTTC. Its translation: CASSRDSTYEQYF.

The chain has TRBV10-3 and TRBJ1-2, with 8 bases aligning to TRBD1. Germline V gene data show CDR1 as ENHRY and CDR2 as SYGVKD. The CDR3 runs to 13 residues. Trimming removed 4 bases from V and 5 bases from J; junction bases left unmatched: 3. In nucleotides, the CDR3 is TGTGCCATCAGTGGGACAGGGAATTATGGCTACACCTTC. Residues: CAISGTGNYGYTF.

This clone was seen a handful of times. The chain employs TRBV4-3 and TRBJ1-2; 7 bases match TRBD1. Germline V gives CDR1 LGHNA, CDR2 YSLEER. V was pared by 3 bases and J by 6 bases, with 10 bases of the junction left unmatched. The CDR3 has 15 amino acids. The CDR3 here is CASSHRQGNGDGYTF. DNA for the CDR3: TGCGCCAGCAGCCATCGACAGGGAAACGGCGATGGCTACACCTTC.

V usage is TRBV10-1 and J usage is TRBJ2-2, with 7 bases fitting TRBD2. The V gene's germline CDR1 is WNHNN and CDR2 SYGVQD (reference sequence). There are 17 residues in the CDR3. V dropped 0 bases and J dropped 6; count of bases not matched to a gene: 10. Here the CDR3 DNA reads TGCGCCAGCAGTGAGTCGAAGGCGACTAGCCTTCCCGGGGAGCTGTTTTTT. Encoded protein: CASSESKATSLPGELFF.

The J gene is TRBJ2-2, the V gene TRBV19, with TRBD2 as a possible D gene (5 bases). The CDR3 has 14 amino acids. Germline V CDR1 and CDR2: LNHDA, SQIVND (reference sequence). The germline V and J ends were trimmed by 11 bases and 6 bases, with 19 bases remaining between them. The chain's CDR3 is CAADPGWRAGELFF. CDR3 bases: TGTGCCGCAGACCCGGGATGGCGAGCCGGGGAGCTGTTTTTT. The full variable domain, completed using reference TRBV19 and TRBJ2-2, is DGGITQSPKYLFRKEGQNVTLSCEQNLNHDAMYWYRQDPGQGLRLIYYSQIVNDFQKGDIAEGYSVSREKKESFPLTVTSAQKNPTAFYLCAADPGWRAGELFFGEGSRLTVL.

The genes are TRBV11-3 and TRBJ2-1, with 9 bases that match TRBD1. Germline V lookup: CDR1 SGHNT, CDR2 YENEEA. This CDR3 region has 15 residues. Losses at the gene ends were 5 bases for V and 7 bases for J; bases not matched to a gene: 9. Here the CDR3 DNA reads TGTGCCAGCAGCGGAGCCGGGACAGGGTCGAATGAGCAGTTCTTC. Protein product: CASSGAGTGSNEQFF.

This rearrangement joins TRBV5-4 to TRBJ1-3, with D possibly matching TRBD1 (6 bases). V gave up 2 bases and J gave up 8 bases, with 11 bases separating them. The CDR3 is made up of 13 amino acids. CDR1 SGHNT and CDR2 YYREEE come from the germline V gene (reference sequence). CDR3 protein: CASSFRGGDTIYF. The CDR3 bases are TGTGCCAGCAGCTTCAGGGGAGGGGACACCATATATTTT. Using reference TRBV5-4 and TRBJ1-3 for the parts outside the CDR3, the full variable domain is ETGVTQSPTHLIKTRGQQVTLRCSSQSGHNTVSWYQQALGQGPQFIFQYYREEENGRGNFPPRFSGLQFPNYSSELNVNALELDDSALYLCASSFRGGDTIYFGEGSWLTVV.

V usage is TRBV18 and J usage is TRBJ1-2; 9 bases are a match to TRBD1. This CDR3 is 17 amino acids long. Trimming at V came to 5 bases and at J to 0 bases, leaving 10 bases not matched to a gene. CDR1 is KGHSH and CDR2 is LQKENI in the germline V gene. This CDR3 is CASSDRTGAKTNYGYTF. Written as DNA, the CDR3 is TGTGCCAGCTCAGATAGGACAGGGGCGAAAACTAACTATGGCTACACCTTC.

The CDR3, as DNA: TGTGCCAGCAGCTTATTTACTAGCGGGGGTGATACGCAGTATTTT. Protein product: CASSLFTSGGDTQYF. This chain joins TRBV7-2 and TRBJ2-3, with TRBD2 matching over 11 bases. This CDR3 spans 15 amino acids. The V segment lost 2 bases and the J segment 6 bases; nucleotides outside the gene matches: 4. CDR1 SGHTA and CDR2 FQGNSA come from the germline V gene.

The chain joins TRBV9 to TRBJ1-6, with unresolved D. V was trimmed by 0 bases and J by 7 bases, leaving 8 bases between them. The CDR3 is 14 amino acids. Germline-derived CDR1 and CDR2 are SGDLS and YYNGEE. CDR3: CASSVEQRNSPLHF. Written as DNA, the CDR3 is TGTGCCAGCAGCGTAGAACAGAGAAATTCACCCCTCCACTTT. Looking up the rest from reference TRBV9 and TRBJ1-6 gives the full variable domain: DSGVTQTPKHLITATGQRVTLRCSPRSGDLSVYWYQQSLDQGLQFLIQYYNGEERAKGNILERFSAQQFPDLHSELNLSSLELGDSALYFCASSVEQRNSPLHFGNGTRLTVT.

This sequence joins TRBV12-3 or TRBV12-4 and TRBJ1-2; D ambiguous. The CDR3 extends over 12 amino acids. V gave up 6 bases and J gave up 8 bases, with 13 bases separating them. The CDR3 region has the DNA TGTGCCAGCAGCCCCAGTGAGCGCGGCTACACCTTC. Protein product: CASSPSERGYTF.

In nucleotides, the CDR3 is TGTGCCAGCAGCCTTACACTACTCTCCTACGAGCAGTACTTC. This translates into CASSLTLLSYEQYF. The V gene is TRBV11-2, the J gene TRBJ2-7, with no clear D. Germline V gene data show CDR1 as SGHAT and CDR2 as FQNNGV. The CDR3 contains 14 residues. V was cut by 5 bases and J by 0 bases, with 11 bases left in between. Based on the CDR3 plus reference TRBV11-2 and TRBJ2-7, the full variable domain is EAGVAQSPRYKIIEKRQSVAFWCNPISGHATLYWYQQILGQGPKLLIQFQNNGVVDDSQLPKDRFSAERLKGVDSTLKIQPAKLEDSAVYLCASSLTLLSYEQYFGPGTRLTVT.

This clone was recorded once. A much larger clone lies one base from this, so it may be a read error. The rearrangement uses TRBV5-6 and TRBJ2-7; TRBD1 agrees at 10 bases. CDR1 and CDR2 (germline): SGHDT, YYEEEE. The CDR3 has 13 amino acids. J lost 3 bases, V lost 5 bases, and 2 bases had no gene match. For the CDR3, the DNA is TGTGCCAGCAGACGGGACAGGGGCTACGAGCAGTACTTC. This gives the protein CASRRDRGYEQYF. Complete variable domain (other parts from reference TRBV5-6 and TRBJ2-7): DAGVTQSPTHLIKTRGQQVTLRCSPKSGHDTVSWYQQALGQGPQFIFQYYEEEERQRGNFPDRFSGHQFPNYSSELNVNALLLGDSALYLCASRRDRGYEQYFGPGTRLTVT.

V usage is TRBV30 and J usage is TRBJ2-3; D gene uncertain. Trimming pared 0 bases from V and 1 base from J, leaving 14 bases between. Germline V gives CDR1 GTSNPN, CDR2 SVGIG (reference sequence). CDR3 length: 16 residues. CDR3 loop: CAWSVDQAGGTDTQYF. CDR3 DNA sequence: TGTGCCTGGAGTGTTGATCAGGCTGGTGGCACAGATACGCAGTATTTT.

The rearrangement uses TRBV5-1 and TRBJ2-2, with TRBD1 matching over 9 bases. Germline CDR1 SGHRS, CDR2 YFSETQ. CDR3 length: 16 amino acids. The V segment lost 4 bases and the J segment 6 bases; nucleotides outside the gene matches: 10. DNA for the CDR3: TGCGCCAGCAGCCCCGATGGACAGGGGTTCGCCGGGGAGCTGTTTTTT. It translates to CASSPDGQGFAGELFF.

CDR3 residues: CASSPTARLSDTEAFF. Written as DNA, the CDR3 is TGTGCCAGCAGCCCCACCGCCCGGTTGTCGGACACTGAAGCTTTCTTT. V usage is TRBV9 and J usage is TRBJ1-1; unclear D gene. The CDR3 is 16 residues long. CDR1 is SGDLS and CDR2 is YYNGEE in the germline V gene. Trimming shortened V by 4 bases and J by 3 bases, and 19 bases separated the two germline ends.

The CDR3 DNA sequence: TGCGCCAGCAGCTTGGAGGGACAGGGAGGGAATGAGCAGTTCTTC. This translates into CASSLEGQGGNEQFF. This chain uses TRBV5-1 with TRBJ2-1, with 9 bases aligning to TRBD1. Per the germline V gene, CDR1 is SGHRS and CDR2 is YFSETQ. This CDR3 spans 15 amino acids. Germline trimming cut 0 bases from V and 7 bases from J; bases unmatched to any gene: 5.

The V call is TRBV11-2, the J call TRBJ2-1; the match to TRBD1 covers 9 bases. With V trimmed by 1 base and J by 4 bases, 2 bases remained unmatched. Per germline, CDR1 SGHAT and CDR2 FQNNGV. The CDR3 loop spans 15 amino acids. CDR3 DNA: TGTGCCAGCAGCTTAGCCGGGACAGGGTACAATGAGCAGTTCTTC. Its translation is CASSLAGTGYNEQFF.

The chain has TRBV7-9 and TRBJ1-2; D gene ambiguous. The CDR3 is made up of 12 amino acids. Per the germline V gene, CDR1 is SEHNR and CDR2 is FQNEAQ (reference sequence). The V end was cut by 0 bases, the J end by 8 bases, with 7 bases between. CDR3 nucleotides: TGTGCCAGCAGCTTAGCCGGCAGGGGCTACACCTTC. It specifies CASSLAGRGYTF.

This chain joins TRBV2 and TRBJ1-2; 8 positions agree with TRBD1. Germline assignment: CDR1 SNHLY and CDR2 FYNNEI. V shed 4 bases, J shed 4 bases, and the junction held 5 bases outside the gene matches. This CDR3 is 14 amino acids long. CDR3 sequence reads: CASSGDRTGYGYTF. The CDR3 region has the DNA TGTGCCAGCAGTGGGGACAGGACGGGCTATGGCTACACCTTC.

This chain links TRBV20-1 with TRBJ2-7; 7 bases align to TRBD1. From germline, CDR1 is DFQATT and CDR2 SNEGSKA (reference sequence). V dropped 3 bases and J dropped 0; count of bases not matched to a gene: 8. This CDR3 is 15 amino acids long. This chain's CDR3 is CSASETGAVSYEQYF. The DNA for the CDR3 is TGCAGTGCTAGTGAAACAGGGGCCGTCTCCTACGAGCAGTACTTC.

This chain uses TRBV7-2 with TRBJ1-2; 9 nucleotides align to TRBD1. The germline CDR1 and CDR2 sequences are SGHTA and FQGNSA. CDR3 length equals 16 residues. The ends lost 0 bases at V and 7 bases at J; junction bases unmatched: 9. The chain's CDR3 is CASSLATGQGLGGYTF. The CDR3 nucleotides are TGTGCCAGCAGCTTAGCGACAGGACAGGGGTTAGGTGGCTACACCTTC.

This sequence joins TRBV7-9 and TRBJ2-3; 7 positions agree with TRBD2. The CDR3 spans 12 residues. CDR1 is SEHNR and CDR2 is FQNEAQ in the germline V gene (reference sequence). V lost 8 bases to trimming and J lost 5 bases; unmatched junction nucleotides: 4. Here the CDR3 DNA reads TGTGCCAGCTCACTAGCGTTAGATACGCAGTATTTT. Translating gives CASSLALDTQYF.

The chain is built from TRBV7-8 and TRBJ1-1; the D is unclear. From germline, CDR1 is SGHVS and CDR2 FQNEAQ. This CDR3 region has 13 residues. The V and J ends lost 4 bases and 3 bases respectively, with 9 bases between them. The CDR3 spells CASSSRRDTEAFF. The CDR3, as DNA: TGTGCCAGCAGCTCCCGGCGGGACACTGAAGCTTTCTTT.

This clone was detected only a few times. This chain connects TRBV6-6 to TRBJ1-1; no clear D gene. The CDR3 contains 12 residues. The germline V gene has CDR1 MNHNY and CDR2 SVGAGI (reference sequence). V lost 8 bases to trimming and J lost 3 bases, with 10 bases between them. The CDR3 is CASRHTDTEAFF. The CDR3 DNA follows: TGTGCCAGCCGACACACGGACACTGAAGCTTTCTTT.